This section outlines one T cell receptor beta chain sequence together with its context. These data come from a study of blood T cell repertoires in COVID-19. For the study at large: Samples of COVID-19 (acute and convalescent) were obtained from the United States, Italy and Spain. T cells, B-cell-depleted T cells, or PBMCs provided the cDNA or gDNA that served as material.

Germline assignment: CDR1 LGHNA and CDR2 YNFKEQ. The length of the CDR3 is 16 residues. Trimming cost V 0 bases and J 4 bases; bases outside gene matches: 6. Libraries were prepared by immunoSEQ multiplex PCR; TCRdb keeps only in-frame clonotypes and omits some of them. The sample yields around 120,000 clones, about 80% seen once. Sequences were obtained from peripheral blood. This sequence was found in a man aged 35 to 55 with active or convalescent COVID-19. The gene calls are TRBV4-2 and TRBJ1-5, with 7 bases aligning to TRBD1. CDR3 nucleotides: TGTGCCAGCAGCCAAGATCCCCAGGGGGGAAATCAGCCCCAGCATTTT. Translation: CASSQDPQGGNQPQHF.